One and the same sample provided the 7 T cell receptor beta chains below, sequenced in a study of T cell responses to AZD1222 COVID-19 vaccine. The method was immunoSEQ multiplex PCR; TCRdb's version includes in-frame clones alone and lacks a portion of them. The top ten hold roughly 9% of the sample, which has some 120,000 clones, approximately 83% seen once. Specimen: peripheral blood, collected on day 0 of AZD1222 vaccination. Source of these receptors: an adult in good health.

For the CDR3, the DNA is TGTGCCAGTAGTGCCGATACCCGGAGGGTACCCTACGAGCAGTACTTC. Its translation: CASSADTRRVPYEQYF. The chain carries TRBV19 and TRBJ2-7, with D possibly matching TRBD2 (6 bases). V was clipped by 5 bases and J by 2 bases, with 19 bases between them. The CDR3 spans 16 residues. The germline gives CDR1 LNHDA, CDR2 SQIVND (reference sequence).

The V call is TRBV6-5, the J call TRBJ1-5; D perhaps matches TRBD1 (5 bases). Trimming stripped 7 bases from V and 6 bases from J, with 16 bases between. Germline CDR1 and CDR2: MNHEY and SVGAGI. The CDR3 totals 14 residues. DNA of the CDR3: TGTGCCAGCAAGGTAGGGGCGGAGAGTCAGCCCCAGCATTTT. Translation: CASKVGAESQPQHF.

A few counts support this clone. V is TRBV5-1 and J is TRBJ1-2, with 8 bases fitting TRBD1. Looked up from germline, CDR1 is SGHRS and CDR2 is YFSETQ. The CDR3 spans 16 residues. V lost 3 bases and J lost 3; bases outside the gene matches: 10. The CDR3: CASSWGQEWNHYGYTF. CDR3 sequence (DNA): TGCGCCAGCAGCTGGGGACAGGAATGGAACCACTATGGCTACACCTTC.

This clone appeared a few times. This chain joins TRBV24-1 and TRBJ2-2, with 7 bases identical to TRBD1. With V trimmed by 5 bases and J by 0 bases, 2 bases remained unmatched. CDR3 size: 15 residues. CDR1 is KGHDR, CDR2 SFDVKD, per germline. The CDR3 sequence is CATSVGTANTGELFF. CDR3 sequence (DNA): TGTGCCACCAGTGTAGGGACAGCGAACACCGGGGAGCTGTTTTTT.

CDR3 coding DNA: TGTGCCAGCAGCCCCCGGGCAGGTGGTAAGACCCAGTACTTC. This sequence encodes CASSPRAGGKTQYF. The V and J genes are TRBV14 and TRBJ2-5; D unresolved. The V end lost 4 bases, the J end lost 6 bases, and 15 bases lay between the germline ends. The CDR3 runs 14 residues. CDR1 and CDR2 from the germline V gene are SGHDN and FVKESK.

This clone showed up just a few times. The gene calls are TRBV2 and TRBJ1-4; tentatively, D is TRBD1 (6 bases). CDR3 length equals 14 residues. The V end lost 6 bases, the J end lost 8 bases, and 16 bases lay between the germline ends. Germline V gives CDR1 SNHLY, CDR2 FYNNEI. CDR3 region: CASRGGGANEKLFF. The CDR3 region has the DNA TGTGCCAGCAGAGGTGGGGGGGCAAACGAAAAACTGTTTTTT.

The chain couples TRBV30 to TRBJ1-2, with TRBD1 as a possible D gene (6 bases). The germline gives CDR1 GTSNPN, CDR2 SVGIG (reference sequence). The V gene lost 4 bases and the J gene lost 2 bases, with 14 bases spanning the gap. The CDR3 length is 14 residues. The CDR3 spells CAWIRGPSNYGYTF. CDR3 DNA sequence: TGTGCCTGGATCCGGGGGCCGTCAAACTATGGCTACACCTTC.